The following is a T cell receptor beta chain sequence with its context. The length of the CDR3 is 15 residues. J gave up 5 bases and V 6 bases, and 10 bases lay outside the gene matches. Germline V gives CDR1 MDHEN, CDR2 SYDVKM. Study processing details: Estimation of nucleated cell counts was performed using reference gene primer amplification. Clones were sequenced by immunoSEQ multiplex PCR, and TCRdb holds only the in-frame ones, with some missing. D and trimming come from the DNA, and the V and J calls and clone size come from that table. The repertoire has approximately 92,000 clones, less than 85% of them found once; the top ten carry 7.5% to 9.5%. This sample is part of a study of blood T cell repertoires in COVID-19. Study at large: COVID-19 samples collected from the United States, Italy and Spain covered acute and convalescent phases. The analysed material was cDNA or gDNA that came from T cells, B-cell-depleted T cells, or PBMCs.

The chain employs TRBV28 and TRBJ1-1; TRBD1 matches at 9 bases. This clonotype was obtained from a man aged 45 to 65 who had recovered from COVID-19. The specimen was peripheral blood. CDR3 DNA sequence: TGTGCCAGCAGGCGAACGGGACAGGGAGTGACTGAAGCTTTCTTT. It specifies CASRRTGQGVTEAFF.